The 9 T cell receptor beta chains presented below share a single source sample, sequenced in a study of identical twins (TCRdb year 2016). Library prep was done by 5' RACE. TCRdb shows the sequencer as Illumina HiSeq 2000. In TCRdb, the public reads were trimmed at Q25 with fastp and aligned with MiXCR, with productive beta chains retained. CDR3 protein sequences are deduplicated, and each keeps its most common genes and DNA. This sample comprises 310,000 or so distinct CDR3 sequences, roughly 9.7% of them detected only once. The ten largest clones capture 7% to 8.5% of the sample. The sample also formed part of further work on yellow fever vaccine responses in identical twins.

The sample consisted of CD8+ T cells sorted from blood. The receptors here all came from a woman younger than 35 in good health.

This clonotype was picked up many times. This rearrangement joins TRBV2 to TRBJ2-7, with 7 positions matching TRBD2. The CDR3 spans 12 residues. The germline V gene has CDR1 SNHLY and CDR2 FYNNEI. J gave up 2 bases and V 6 bases, and 1 base lay outside the gene matches. CDR3 loop: CASRGGAYEQYF. CDR3 nucleotide sequence: TGTGCCAGCAGGGGGGGGGCCTACGAGCAGTACTTC.

The table lists this clonotype with many counts. This chain links TRBV12-3 or TRBV12-4 with TRBJ2-7; D not resolved. The CDR3 is made up of 12 amino acids. V shed 4 bases and J shed 0 bases, with 4 bases lying between them. The CDR3 region is CASSYLSYEQYF. CDR3 DNA: TGTGCCAGCAGTTATCTCTCCTACGAGCAGTACTTC.

This clonotype was counted only a few times. The chain combines TRBV28 with TRBJ2-2, with D perhaps matching TRBD2 (6 bases). From germline, CDR1 is MDHEN and CDR2 SYDVKM. The CDR3 totals 16 residues. V was pared by 5 bases and J by 1 base, with 14 bases between. The CDR3 sequence is CASSVPGLENTGELFF. DNA for the CDR3: TGTGCCAGCAGTGTCCCGGGACTGGAGAACACCGGGGAGCTGTTTTTT.

This clonotype was detected only a few times. The V gene is TRBV7-2, the J gene TRBJ1-1, with TRBD1 as a possible D gene (6 bases). The CDR3 sequence is 15 residues long. Germline V gene lookup returns CDR1 SGHTA and CDR2 FQGNSA. With 1 base removed from V and 5 bases from J, the gap between germline ends came to 14 bases. CDR3 in DNA: TGTGCCAGCAGCTTAGATTACAGGGCCGGAACTGAAGCTTTCTTT. It translates to CASSLDYRAGTEAFF.

V usage is TRBV12-3 or TRBV12-4 and J usage is TRBJ2-1; D possibly matches TRBD1 or TRBD2 (5 bases each). The CDR3 extends over 15 amino acids. Trimming stripped 5 bases from V and 9 bases from J, with 20 bases between. CDR3 in DNA: TGTGCCAGCAGTCCCCTCGAGGGGCTAGTTGGTGAGCAGTTCTTC. This codes for CASSPLEGLVGEQFF.

This clonotype has ten or more counts. V and J are TRBV11-2 and TRBJ2-7, with D hard to call. The germline gives CDR1 SGHAT, CDR2 FQNNGV. The CDR3 runs 15 residues. V was shortened by 1 base and J by 4 bases, with 14 bases between the two germline ends. CDR3 protein: CASSLGTSTIYEQYF. CDR3 sequence (DNA): TGTGCCAGCAGCTTAGGCACCTCGACAATTTACGAGCAGTACTTC.

The chain uses TRBV27 and TRBJ2-7; D remains unclear. The germline V gene encodes CDR1 MNHEY and CDR2 SMNVEV (reference sequence). The CDR3 spans 13 residues. With 8 bases removed from V and 0 bases from J, the gap between germline ends came to 11 bases. CDR3 loop: CASGVLSSYEQYF. The CDR3 DNA follows: TGTGCCAGCGGTGTTCTCAGCTCCTACGAGCAGTACTTC.

This clonotype showed up just a few times. The CDR3 nucleotides are TGTGCCAGCAGCCCAAAAGTCGTCCAAGAGACCCAGTACTTC. Protein product: CASSPKVVQETQYF. The chain is built from TRBV7-9 and TRBJ2-5; D gene uncertain. The CDR3 runs to 14 residues. Germline V gene lookup returns CDR1 SEHNR and CDR2 FQNEAQ (reference sequence). The ends were cut back, 5 bases at V and 1 base at J, with 11 bases in the middle.

Many counts were recorded for this clonotype. The chain employs TRBV28 and TRBJ1-1, with D unresolved. Germline V gene data show CDR1 as MDHEN and CDR2 as SYDVKM. Between the trimmed V and J ends, which lost 6 bases and 6 bases, there was a span of 14 bases. This CDR3 has 13 residues. The CDR3 region has the DNA TGTGCCAGCAGCCCCCTGGGGTTCCCTGAAGCTTTCTTT. Its protein is CASSPLGFPEAFF.